One TCR beta chain is described in this entry. The target antigen is unknown. Germline V gene data show CDR1 as LNHDA and CDR2 as SQIVND (reference sequence). V shed 6 bases and J 6 bases; nucleotides not matched to a gene: 17. The CDR3 loop spans 18 amino acids. The PCR made use of 60 Vbeta and 13 Jbeta primers. Generated by immunoSEQ multiplex PCR, the TCRdb table keeps only in-frame clones and is missing some. The sample has under 200,000 clones; approximately 12% are singletons. This record belongs to a study of cytomegalovirus exposure and HLA in healthy donors. Findings of the study overall: Researchers left out some V segments, among them TRBV6-2 and TRBV6-3, as indistinguishable.

This chain connects TRBV19 to TRBJ2-2; 9 nucleotides align to TRBD2. Sequenced input: PBMCs. The sequence was obtained from a middle-aged man in good health and CMV-seropositive. CDR3 loop: CASSNPYLGQRGAGELFF. The CDR3 coding sequence is TGTGCCAGTAGCAACCCATACCTGGGACAGCGGGGGGCCGGGGAGCTGTTTTTT.